This note documents a single T cell receptor beta chain sequence. The protocol was immunoSEQ multiplex PCR, while the TCRdb copy is restricted to in-frame clones and leaves out a portion. There are some 64,000 clones in the sample; around 92% occur only once, and about 2.1% lies in the top ten. The record originates from a study of T cell changes during pregnancy in multiple sclerosis. The CDR3 runs 12 residues. V lost 1 base and J lost 7, with 8 bases in between. CDR1 and CDR2 from the germline V gene are SGHRS and YFSETQ. Here the sequenced sample was peripheral blood, taken in the first trimester of pregnancy. This receptor was obtained from a female donor with multiple sclerosis, enrolled in a pregnancy study. The rearrangement joins TRBV5-1 to TRBJ1-1; D may be TRBD1 (6 bases). In nucleotides, the CDR3 is TGCGCCAGCAGCTTGACAGGGAATGAAGCTTTCTTT. It translates to CASSLTGNEAFF.